Below, 21 T cell receptor beta chains from the same sample are listed, as sequenced in a study of human T cells and chemical hapten exposure. Time point of the sample: patch test 1, 2 weeks after DPC sensitization. Documented treatment: therapeutic diphenylcyclopropenone sensitization with weekly scalp DPC. TCRdb reanalysed the RACE reads using MiXCR and keeps one entry per CDR3 protein. Among some 400,000 distinct CDR3 sequences listed, about 4.8% were seen once. The sequencing here drew on whole blood, taken in connection with sensitization to the hapten diphenylcyclopropenone (DPC). Every receptor here comes from a woman aged 45-59 years with alopecia areata. Some clones in this sample may be carry-over from other donors' samples.

V and J are TRBV20-1 and TRBJ2-3; no firm D call. This CDR3 region has 12 residues. Germline V CDR1 and CDR2: DFQATT, SNEGSKA (reference sequence). The V gene lost 3 bases and the J gene lost 6 bases, with 10 bases spanning the gap. The CDR3: CSASTRRDTQYF. CDR3 DNA sequence: TGCAGTGCTAGTACCCGACGCGATACGCAGTATTTT.

This clonotype was recorded many times. The chain joins TRBV28 to TRBJ2-4; a weak D match, TRBD1 (6 bases). Germline-derived CDR1 and CDR2 are MDHEN and SYDVKM. Trimming left V 5 bases short and J 6 bases short, with 20 bases between. This CDR3 is 16 amino acids long. In DNA form, the CDR3 reads TGTGCCAGCAGTGCAAACCACGTAGGACAGATAAACATTCAGTACTTC. Protein: CASSANHVGQINIQYF.

In this sample, this clonotype turned up many times. J is TRBJ2-1 and V is TRBV9; TRBD1 matches 9 bases. The germline V gene encodes CDR1 SGDLS and CDR2 YYNGEE. V lost 2 bases, J lost 9 bases, and 6 bases stayed unmatched. The CDR3 covers 14 residues. The DNA for the CDR3 is TGTGCCAGCAGCGTCGGGACAGGGAGAGTTGAGCAGTTCTTC. Translation: CASSVGTGRVEQFF.

J is TRBJ2-1 and V is TRBV20-1; no clear D. The CDR3 is made up of 13 amino acids. In germline, CDR1 is DFQATT, CDR2 SNEGSKA (reference sequence). The V gene lost 6 bases and the J gene lost 8 bases, with 17 bases spanning the gap. CDR3 coding DNA: TGCAGTGCACCGGTTTTGGGCTCGGATGAGCAGTTCTTC. It yields the protein CSAPVLGSDEQFF.

The table lists this clonotype with many counts. The chain is built from TRBV5-1 and TRBJ2-7; TRBD1 matches 8 bases. Germline CDR1 and CDR2: SGHRS and YFSETQ. The V gene end was trimmed by 0 bases and the J gene end by 2 bases; junction bases not matched to a gene: 13. This CDR3 contains 18 residues. The CDR3 DNA reads TGCGCCAGCAGCTTGGGGTTAAGTTCCAGGGACAGGACCTACGAGCAGTACTTC. Protein: CASSLGLSSRDRTYEQYF.

This clonotype was seen repeatedly, ten times or more. The CDR3, as DNA: TGCAGTGCTAGAGATGGGGCACAGGTCCCCAGCTCTGGAAACACCATATATTTT. Residues: CSARDGAQVPSSGNTIYF. The chain joins TRBV20-1 to TRBJ1-3, with D possibly matching TRBD1 (5 bases). Deletions cut 0 bases from V and 0 bases from J, with 18 bases between. The germline gives CDR1 DFQATT, CDR2 SNEGSKA (reference sequence). CDR3 size: 18 residues.

This clonotype was counted only a few times. The chain employs TRBV14 and TRBJ1-2; D not certain. The ends were cut back, 1 base at V and 4 bases at J, with 13 bases in the middle. The CDR3 runs 15 residues. In germline, CDR1 is SGHDN, CDR2 FVKESK. CDR3 DNA: TGTGCCAGCAGCCAAGGCGCTTTGGGAGCCTATGGCTACACCTTC. It encodes CASSQGALGAYGYTF. The complete variable domain, with remaining parts taken from reference TRBV14 and TRBJ1-2, reads EAGVTQFPSHSVIEKGQTVTLRCDPISGHDNLYWYRRVMGKEIKFLLHFVKESKQDESGMPNNRFLAERTGGTYSTLKVQPAELEDSGVYFCASSQGALGAYGYTFGSGTRLTVV.

The table lists this clonotype with many counts. CDR3 amino acids: CAIKGPSDTEAFF. The CDR3 nucleotides read TGTGCCATCAAGGGACCGTCCGACACTGAAGCTTTCTTT. This sequence joins TRBV10-3 and TRBJ1-1; D possibly corresponds to TRBD1 (5 bases). This CDR3 spans 13 amino acids. In germline, CDR1 is ENHRY, CDR2 SYGVKD. Trimming took 7 bases from V and 3 from J, leaving 12 bases between them.

This clonotype appeared many times. This chain links TRBV18 with TRBJ1-1, with D hard to call. Germline-derived CDR1 and CDR2 are KGHSH and LQKENI. The V gene lost 2 bases and the J gene lost 4 bases, with 8 bases spanning the gap. The CDR3 extends over 13 amino acids. The CDR3 nucleotides read TGTGCCAGCTCACCAGTCGCGGCCACTGAAGCTTTCTTT. Its translation: CASSPVAATEAFF. Full variable domain (remainder filled in from reference TRBV18 and TRBJ1-1): NAGVMQNPRHLVRRRGQEARLRCSPMKGHSHVYWYRQLPEEGLKFMVYLQKENIIDESGMPKERFSAEFPKEGPSILRIQQVVRGDSAAYFCASSPVAATEAFFGQGTRLTVV.

There are many counts of this clonotype. This chain joins TRBV3-1 and TRBJ2-5; no definite D call. In germline, CDR1 is LGHDT, CDR2 YNNKEL (reference sequence). V lost 2 bases to trimming and J lost 8 bases, with 9 bases between them. The CDR3 totals 12 residues. Written as DNA, the CDR3 is TGTGCCAGCAGCCAATTTAGCCTCACCCAGTACTTC. It translates to CASSQFSLTQYF.

This clonotype was seen at least ten times. The chain uses TRBV7-8 and TRBJ1-3; 10 nucleotides agree with TRBD1. Unmatched junction bases numbered 8, after V lost 5 bases and J lost 4 bases. Germline loops: CDR1 SGHVS, CDR2 FQNEAQ. The CDR3 is made up of 16 amino acids. CDR3 coding DNA: TGTGCCAGCAGCAACTCCGGGACAGGGGTCGGAAACACCATATATTTT. This sequence encodes CASSNSGTGVGNTIYF.

This clonotype appeared many times. V and J are TRBV19 and TRBJ2-3; D is undetermined. The V end was cut by 3 bases, the J end by 8 bases, with 15 bases between. Germline V lookup: CDR1 LNHDA, CDR2 SQIVND (reference sequence). This CDR3 has 14 residues. In nucleotides, the CDR3 is TGTGCCAGTAGTATGGTGGCCTTTGATGGTACGCAGTATTTT. Its translation is CASSMVAFDGTQYF.

This clonotype was seen a handful of times. The chain uses TRBV12-3 or TRBV12-4 and TRBJ1-6, with D perhaps TRBD1 (6 bases). This CDR3 has 21 residues. Trimming removed 6 bases at V and 2 bases at J, with 29 bases between. The CDR3 DNA reads as TGTGCCAGCAGCCCTCGCTCCGATCGGACAGAAAGGAGACCCTATAATTCACCCCTCCACTTT. Its translation is CASSPRSDRTERRPYNSPLHF.

This sequence joins TRBV29-1 and TRBJ2-7; D may be TRBD1 (6 bases). V shed 1 base and J shed 5 bases, with 12 bases lying between them. The CDR3 sequence is 13 residues long. CDR1 and CDR2 from the germline V gene are SQVTM and ANQGSEA. Written as DNA, the CDR3 is TGCAGCGTTGAAGGATCAGGGGTGGACGAGCAGTACTTC. The encoded protein is CSVEGSGVDEQYF.

The table lists this clonotype with many counts. The chain links TRBV6-5 to TRBJ2-1; possible D gene TRBD2, 5 bases. Germline lookup yields CDR1 MNHEY and CDR2 SVGAGI. The CDR3 has 16 amino acids. The germline V and J ends were trimmed by 5 bases and 9 bases, with 23 bases remaining between them. CDR3 region: CASSPTLLGRAGEQFF. CDR3 DNA: TGTGCCAGCAGTCCTACCTTACTAGGCCGCGCGGGTGAGCAGTTCTTC.

This clonotype was observed many times. CDR3 region: CASSPGTSDEQFF. The CDR3 DNA reads TGCGCCAGCAGTCCGGGGACTAGCGATGAGCAGTTCTTC. This sequence joins TRBV4-1 and TRBJ2-1; 10 bases are a match to TRBD2. The CDR3 covers 13 residues. V shed 6 bases and J 8 bases; nucleotides not matched to a gene: 4. Germline V gives CDR1 MGHRA, CDR2 YSYEKL.

The genes are TRBV6-5 and TRBJ2-7, with 7 bases aligning to TRBD1. V dropped 5 bases and J dropped 3; count of bases not matched to a gene: 10. CDR1 and CDR2 from the germline V gene are MNHEY and SVGAGI. This CDR3 has 15 residues. In DNA, the CDR3 is TGTGCCAGCAGTCCGCGGACAGGACGATACTACGAGCAGTACTTC. Protein sequence: CASSPRTGRYYEQYF.

This clonotype appeared many times. The chain carries TRBV15 and TRBJ2-7; D is unresolved. From germline, CDR1 is LNHNV and CDR2 YYDKDF (reference sequence). V lost 0 bases and J lost 2, with 5 bases in between. The CDR3 consists of 13 residues. The CDR3 DNA follows: TGTGCCACCAGCAGAGATACGACCTACGAGCAGTACTTC. Translating it yields CATSRDTTYEQYF.

This clonotype was seen many times. The chain has TRBV5-6 and TRBJ2-3; D is ambiguous. CDR3 size: 13 residues. Germline loops: CDR1 SGHDT, CDR2 YYEEEE. V was trimmed by 4 bases and J by 6 bases, leaving 12 bases between them. The CDR3 loop is CASSREVLDTQYF. The CDR3 nucleotides are TGTGCCAGCAGCAGAGAGGTACTTGATACGCAGTATTTT. The full variable domain, in which reference TRBV5-6 and TRBJ2-3 provide the parts outside the CDR3, is DAGVTQSPTHLIKTRGQQVTLRCSPKSGHDTVSWYQQALGQGPQFIFQYYEEEERQRGNFPDRFSGHQFPNYSSELNVNALLLGDSALYLCASSREVLDTQYFGPGTRLTVL.

This clonotype was recorded many times. The chain carries TRBV7-2 and TRBJ2-3, with TRBD2 identical over 9 bases. This CDR3 has 16 residues. Germline CDR1 is SGHTA and CDR2 is FQGNSA. V shed 4 bases, J shed 4 bases, and the junction held 9 bases outside the gene matches. The CDR3 region is CASSSVWRGGPDTQYF. As DNA, the CDR3 is TGTGCCAGCAGCTCCGTCTGGCGGGGGGGCCCAGATACGCAGTATTTT.

This clonotype was counted ten times or more. As DNA, the CDR3 is TGTGCCAGCACCTCGTCCGGGGAGGGCGGCTACACCTTC. As protein: CASTSSGEGGYTF. The V call is TRBV12-3 or TRBV12-4, the J call TRBJ1-2, with D unresolved. V was clipped by 7 bases and J by 8 bases, with 17 bases between them. This CDR3 is 13 amino acids long.